Below, 2 T cell receptor beta chains from the same sample are listed, as sequenced in a study of Ad26.COV2.S vaccination and SARS-CoV-2 variants. The method was immunoSEQ multiplex PCR; TCRdb's version includes in-frame clones alone and lacks a portion of them. Of 430,000 or so clones listed, 80% to 95% are singletons. Regarding treatment: around 19 received Ad26.COV2.S at low or high dose, single or two shots; about 5 received placebo; per-sample allocation not given. It was on day 63 after the first vaccine or placebo injection that samples were taken. This sample comprised peripheral blood, obtained in a trial of Ad26.COV2.S vaccine versus placebo. The source of these receptors is a person between 18 and 60 years old who received the Ad26.COV2.S COVID-19 vaccine or a placebo.

The CDR3: CASSPSSEAGTDTQYF. The CDR3 nucleotides are TGCGCCAGCAGCCCGAGTTCGGAAGCTGGCACAGATACGCAGTATTTT. V usage is TRBV4-3 and J usage is TRBJ2-3; no reliable D call. V was cut by 4 bases and J by 1 base, with 15 bases left in between. Germline assignment: CDR1 LGHNA and CDR2 YSLEER. CDR3 size: 16 residues.

The chain employs TRBV6-5 and TRBJ2-3; 7 positions match TRBD2. V dropped 7 bases and J dropped 2; count of bases not matched to a gene: 9. This CDR3 contains 15 residues. In germline, CDR1 is MNHEY, CDR2 SVGAGI. The CDR3 loop reads CASNLALADTDTQYF. CDR3 nucleotides: TGTGCCAGCAACCTAGCCCTAGCGGACACAGATACGCAGTATTTT.